The TCR beta chain under discussion was sequenced for a study of blood T cell repertoires in COVID-19. Study as a whole: Samples representing acute and convalescent COVID-19 were sourced from the United States, Italy and Spain. From T cells, B-cell-depleted T cells, or PBMCs came the material, which was cDNA or gDNA.

The authors' processing: How many nucleated cells were present was estimated from reference gene primer amplification. Method: immunoSEQ multiplex PCR; TCRdb's copy keeps in-frame clones and lacks some. V and J calls and clone size are copied from that table; D and trimming were computed from the DNA. Of around 340,000 clones listed, around 88% were seen once; the top ten hold approximately 3.1%. This CDR3 comprises 15 residues. Deletions cut 0 bases from V and 2 bases from J, with 10 bases between. Germline CDR1 reads SGHRS; CDR2 reads YFSETQ. The V and J genes are TRBV5-1 and TRBJ2-3; D uncertain. Sequenced sample: peripheral blood. This clonotype was sampled from a man aged 25-45 years with active or convalescent COVID-19. The CDR3 nucleotides read TGCGCCAGCAGCTTGGACGGCGGATACACAGATACGCAGTATTTT. It translates to CASSLDGGYTDTQYF.